The 21 T cell receptor beta chains presented below share a single source sample, sequenced in a study of glioma-infiltrating T cells (dated by TCRdb to 2016 to 2017). TCRdb names Illumina MiSeq as the instrument used. The iRepertoire nested amplicon-rescue multiplex PCR (arm-PCR) platform was used to amplify TCR alpha and beta CDR3 regions from RNA. The public reads were quality trimmed at Q25 with fastp and then assembled into clones with MiXCR by TCRdb, keeping productive beta chains. Every entry covers one CDR3 protein and lists the most common genes and DNA from its rows. A total of about 190,000 distinct CDR3 sequences appear in this sample, around 32% of them only once. Around 20% of the sample goes to the ten largest clones. Material: glioma tissue, nonneoplastic brain tissue, or PBMCs (not recorded which). The receptors shown here come from a human donor with low-grade glioma or glioblastoma, undergoing nonglioma brain surgery, or in good health (not recorded which).

This clonotype came up a few times. The rearrangement links TRBV12-3 or TRBV12-4 to TRBJ2-3; TRBD2 agrees at 11 bases. V shed 3 bases, J shed 3 bases, and the junction held 5 bases outside the gene matches. The CDR3 is 16 residues long. CDR3 region: CASSFEPSGGTDTQYF. The CDR3 bases are TGTGCCAGCAGTTTTGAACCTAGCGGGGGGACAGATACGCAGTATTTT.

There are many counts of this clonotype. V and J are TRBV10-3 and TRBJ1-1; D is unclear. The CDR3 is 14 residues long. V lost 4 bases to trimming and J lost 0 bases, with 9 bases between them. CDR1 is ENHRY and CDR2 is SYGVKD in the germline V gene. The CDR3 here is CAISGKTMNTEAFF. DNA of the CDR3: TGTGCCATCAGTGGGAAAACCATGAACACTGAAGCTTTCTTT.

The table lists this clonotype with many counts. This sequence joins TRBV20-1 and TRBJ2-7; 9 positions agree with TRBD1. V lost 6 bases to trimming and J lost 2 bases; unmatched junction nucleotides: 8. Germline-derived CDR1 and CDR2 are DFQATT and SNEGSKA (reference sequence). The CDR3 has 14 amino acids. The CDR3 bases are TGCAGTGCCCGAGCACAGGGGGCCGCCTACGAGCAGTACTTC. Translation gives CSARAQGAAYEQYF.

Details on this clonotype: One end of the junction is discordant with germline, which a read error may explain. The chain couples TRBV20-1 to TRBJ2-4; perhaps TRBD1 as D (6 bases). The CDR3 has 15 residues. The germline V gene has CDR1 DFQATT and CDR2 SNEGSKA (reference sequence). The CDR3 here is CSAATGHLPQNIKYF. In DNA form, the CDR3 reads TGCAGTGCCGCTACGGGACACCTGCCCCAAAACATTAAGTACTTC.

At least ten counts were recorded for this clonotype. This chain links TRBV7-8 with TRBJ1-5; D call uncertain. Germline loops: CDR1 SGHVS, CDR2 FQNEAQ. The CDR3 runs 15 residues. Trimming pared 0 bases from V and 1 base from J, leaving 7 bases between. This CDR3 reads CASSLAFGSNQPQHF. The CDR3 DNA is TGTGCCAGCAGCTTAGCTTTTGGGAGCAATCAGCCCCAGCATTTT.

In regard to this clonotype: Possible read error: a much larger clone is one base away. The chain joins TRBV3-1 to TRBJ2-1, with D uncertain. There are 15 residues in the CDR3. V was trimmed by 5 bases and J by 8 bases, leaving 19 bases between them. In germline, CDR1 is LGHDT, CDR2 YNNKEL (reference sequence). Here the CDR3 reads CASSSPKGTTYEQFF. The DNA for the CDR3 is TGTGCCAGCAGCAGCCCAAAGGGTACTACCTATGAGCAGTTCTTC.

The V and J genes are TRBV19 and TRBJ1-5; 9 bases line up with TRBD1. With V trimmed by 10 bases and J by 11 bases, 9 bases remained unmatched. This CDR3 is built from 12 residues. Germline V lookup: CDR1 LNHDA, CDR2 SQIVND (reference sequence). The CDR3 protein is CATRTGAAAQHF. Here the CDR3 DNA reads TGTGCCACCCGGACAGGGGCAGCGGCCCAGCATTTT.

The J gene is TRBJ2-1, the V gene TRBV6-5; TRBD2 matches at 9 bases. This CDR3 is 17 amino acids long. The V gene's germline CDR1 is MNHEY and CDR2 SVGAGI. Trimming removed 9 bases from V and 5 bases from J; junction bases left unmatched: 17. CDR3 residues: CASITPLSGSINNEQFF. CDR3 nucleotides: TGTGCCAGTATCACGCCTCTTAGCGGGAGTATTAACAATGAGCAGTTCTTC.

This clonotype came up many times. V usage is TRBV6-5 and J usage is TRBJ1-1, with 12 positions matching TRBD1. V gave up 1 base and J gave up 1 base; unmatched junction bases: 4. Germline V lookup: CDR1 MNHEY, CDR2 SVGAGI. The CDR3 runs to 17 residues. Written as DNA, the CDR3 is TGTGCCAGCAGTTACTGGGACAGGGGGCGCGGGAACACTGAAGCTTTCTTT. This codes for CASSYWDRGRGNTEAFF.

This clonotype was seen repeatedly, ten times or more. The genes are TRBV7-9 and TRBJ1-2; a weak D match, TRBD1 (6 bases). V shed 4 bases and J shed 3 bases, with 6 bases lying between them. This CDR3 region has 12 residues. Per the germline V gene, CDR1 is SEHNR and CDR2 is FQNEAQ (reference sequence). CDR3 bases: TGTGCCAGCAGCTGGACAGACTATGGCTACACCTTC. Translated, it gives CASSWTDYGYTF.

The CDR3 sequence: CASSLPGASGRAGGTQYF. The CDR3 DNA sequence: TGTGCCAGCAGCTTACCCGGGGCTAGCGGGAGGGCCGGTGGGACCCAGTACTTC. The chain is built from TRBV7-9 and TRBJ2-5; 12 nucleotides align to TRBD2. The CDR3 spans 18 residues. Germline V gene lookup returns CDR1 SEHNR and CDR2 FQNEAQ (reference sequence). After removal of 2 bases from V and 7 bases from J, the junction contained 14 bases not matched to a gene.

In its sample, this clonotype was seen many times. This rearrangement joins TRBV20-1 to TRBJ2-7; 9 nucleotides match TRBD2. V dropped 5 bases and J dropped 3; count of bases not matched to a gene: 8. CDR1 is DFQATT and CDR2 is SNEGSKA in the germline V gene (reference sequence). This CDR3 is 14 amino acids long. CDR3 loop: CSAGLAGANYEQYF. The CDR3 bases are TGCAGTGCTGGTTTAGCGGGAGCGAACTACGAGCAGTACTTC.

This clonotype was found many times. The V call is TRBV28, the J call TRBJ2-7; 7 nucleotides match TRBD1. In germline, CDR1 is MDHEN, CDR2 SYDVKM. The CDR3 length is 15 residues. With V trimmed by 5 bases and J by 2 bases, 9 bases remained unmatched. The CDR3 sequence is CASSAGTAPTYEQYF. The CDR3 DNA sequence: TGTGCCAGCAGTGCAGGGACAGCTCCTACCTACGAGCAGTACTTC.

With respect to this clonotype: Its ends do not fully match the called genes, so a read error is possible. This chain links TRBV19 with TRBJ2-1; D is tentatively TRBD1 or TRBD2 (5 bases each). CDR1 is LNHDA and CDR2 is SQIVND in the germline V gene (reference sequence). CDR3 length: 13 residues. The CDR3 region is CASSTTAGTAVVF. The CDR3 DNA follows: TGTGCCAGTAGTACAACGGCCGGGACGGCGGTTGTCTTC.

About this clonotype: A single base separates this from a much larger clone, so it may be a read error. The chain carries TRBV6-2 or TRBV6-3 and TRBJ2-5; no firm D call. The CDR3 spans 11 residues. The germline V gene encodes CDR1 MNHEY and CDR2 SVGEGT. Trimming removed 7 bases from V and 5 bases from J, with 8 bases in between. CDR3 loop: CASIRSETQYF. The CDR3 coding sequence is TGTGCCAGCATTAGATCGGAGACCCAGTACTTC.

Worth noting for this clonotype: This may come from a read error, since a much larger clone is one base off. The genes are TRBV6-2 or TRBV6-3 and TRBJ1-2; D call uncertain. V lost 11 bases to trimming and J lost 8 bases, with 18 bases between them. Looked up from germline, CDR1 is MNHEY and CDR2 is SVGEGT. This CDR3 region has 12 residues. The CDR3 spells CASSCPSMGYTF. The CDR3 DNA reads as TGTGCCTCCTCCTGCCCAAGTATGGGCTACACCTTC.

This clonotype was counted at least ten times. The V gene is TRBV9, the J gene TRBJ2-7, with D hard to call. This CDR3 region has 15 residues. V was trimmed by 0 bases and J by 3 bases, leaving 13 bases between them. The germline V gene encodes CDR1 SGDLS and CDR2 YYNGEE. CDR3 amino acids: CASSVDPSQYYEQYF. In DNA, the CDR3 is TGTGCCAGCAGCGTAGACCCATCCCAGTACTACGAGCAGTACTTC.

The genes are TRBV28 and TRBJ2-7, with 7 bases aligning to TRBD1. The CDR3 length is 13 residues. Germline V gene sequence: CDR1 MDHEN, CDR2 SYDVKM. The DNA for the CDR3 is TGTGTTAGCAGTTTGGGACAGAACTACGAGCAGTACTTC. It yields the protein CVSSLGQNYEQYF.

The chain has TRBV29-1 and TRBJ2-7, with 11 bases that match TRBD1. V trimming: 4 bases; J trimming: 4 bases; junction bases outside the gene matches: 3. Germline-derived CDR1 and CDR2 are SQVTM and ANQGSEA. The CDR3 contains 13 residues. This CDR3 is CSVVGQGGYEQYF. Written as DNA, the CDR3 is TGCAGCGTTGTGGGACAGGGGGGATACGAGCAGTACTTC.

This clonotype was found many times. The chain joins TRBV7-2 to TRBJ1-5, with TRBD1 matching 8 bases. J lost 2 bases, V lost 5 bases, and 8 bases had no gene match. Germline V CDR1 and CDR2: SGHTA, FQGNSA. The CDR3 spans 16 residues. Here the CDR3 reads CASSQRQGMGNQPQHF. As DNA, the CDR3 is TGTGCCAGCAGCCAGAGACAGGGGATGGGCAATCAGCCCCAGCATTTT.

In its sample, this clonotype was seen many times. This rearrangement joins TRBV4-3 to TRBJ2-1; a possible D gene is TRBD2 (6 bases). CDR1 and CDR2 (germline): LGHNA, YSLEER. The length of the CDR3 is 14 residues. V was pared by 0 bases and J by 9 bases, with 12 bases between. CDR3 nucleotides: TGCGCCAGCAGCCAAGATCGGGGGAGTCTTGAGCAGTTCTTC. This codes for CASSQDRGSLEQFF.